The rows below give T cell receptor beta chains drawn from one sample of a study of blood T cell repertoires in COVID-19. The table came from immunoSEQ multiplex PCR; TCRdb's copy has only in-frame clones and leaves some out. The sample records 120,000 or so clones, more than 75% being singletons. What was sequenced was peripheral blood. The receptors here all came from a human donor in a cohort sampled during active COVID-19. CDR3s include the opening cysteine and the closing phenylalanine or tryptophan. Fields, in order: clone size, D gene, V gene, CDR3 length, J gene, CDR3 DNA, CDR3 protein. D genes are given only for firm matches. For some rows the clone size is stated as once, few or many, or as a class when expanded; others skip it.

NA	TRBD2	TRBV10-2	15	TRBJ2-3	TGCGCCAGCAGTGAGTCGGGGGGGAACACAGATACGCAGTATTTT	CASSESGGNTDTQYF
NA	TRBD1	TRBV14	14	TRBJ1-4	TGTGCCAGCAGCCGCAGGGGGCGCGGAGAAAAACTGTTTTTT	CASSRRGRGEKLFF
NA	TRBD1	TRBV5-1	16	TRBJ1-1	TGCGCCAGCAGCCTAGGGACAGGGTTTGGTAGCACTGAAGCTTTCTTT	CASSLGTGFGSTEAFF
NA	NA	TRBV10-1	14	TRBJ2-2	TGCGCCAGCAGTGAGTCGTATATCACCGGGGAGCTGTTTTTT	CASSESYITGELFF
NA	TRBD2	TRBV6-5	15	TRBJ2-7	TGTGCCAGCAGCCAACGTGCTAGCGGGAGAGGTGAGCAGTACTTC	CASSQRASGRGEQYF
NA	TRBD1	TRBV7-6	15	TRBJ2-7	TGTGCCAGCAGCTTAGGTCGGACAGGGGGCTACGAGCAGTACTTC	CASSLGRTGGYEQYF
NA	NA	TRBV7-2	15	TRBJ2-5	TGTGCCAGCAGCTCGAGGGGGGGAGGGCACGAGACCCAGTACTTC	CASSSRGGGHETQYF
NA	TRBD1	TRBV5-1	14	TRBJ2-7	TGCGCCAGCAGCTCTGACAGGGGCGCCTACGAGCAGTACTTC	CASSSDRGAYEQYF
once	NA	TRBV7-2	14	TRBJ2-7	TGTGCCAGCAGCTACAGGGGCGGGGACTACGAGCAGTACTTC	CASSYRGGDYEQYF
NA	TRBD2	TRBV5-1	15	TRBJ2-1	TGCGCCAGCAGCTCCTCCGGGACTAGCGGGCGGGGGCAGTTCTTC	CASSSSGTSGRGQFF
NA	TRBD1	TRBV7-9	13	TRBJ2-5	TGTGCCAGCAGACAGGGGGCGGGTGAGACCCAGTACTTC	CASRQGAGETQYF
NA	TRBD1	TRBV5-1	16	TRBJ2-6	TGCGCCAGCAGCGATCAGGGGGCAGCAGGGGCCAACGTCCTGACTTTC	CASSDQGAAGANVLTF
NA	TRBD1	TRBV18	15	TRBJ2-1	TGTGCCAGCTCACCTTGGGACAGGGGTTGGAATGAGCAGTTCTTC	CASSPWDRGWNEQFF
NA	NA	TRBV5-4	15	TRBJ2-4	TGTGCCAGCAGCTCCCGGACAGAAGCCAAAAACATTCAGTACTTC	CASSSRTEAKNIQYF
NA	NA	TRBV12-3/TRBV12-4	12	TRBJ1-6	TGTGCCAGCAGCAAACGTCGGGACAAGGTCCACTTT	CASSKRRDKVHF
NA	TRBD2	TRBV5-1	15	TRBJ2-1	TGCGCCAGCAGCATCCCTAGCGGCGGTAGCAATGAGCAGTTCTTC	CASSIPSGGSNEQFF
NA	NA	TRBV19	11	TRBJ2-7	TGTGCCAGTAAAGAAGGGGACGAGCAGTACTTC	CASKEGDEQYF
NA	NA	TRBV28	14	TRBJ2-2	TGTGCCACCCCTGGGCGGGGAGGTGGCGGGGAGCTGTTTTTT	CATPGRGGGGELFF
NA	NA	TRBV30	14	TRBJ1-2	TGTGCCTGGACCCCCCTGGGGCTTAACTATGGCTACACCTTC	CAWTPLGLNYGYTF
NA	TRBD2	TRBV14	17	TRBJ2-1	TGTGCCAGCAGCTTACCAACCGGGACTAGCGGAAACAATGAGCAGTTCTTC	CASSLPTGTSGNNEQFF
NA	TRBD2	TRBV6-5	15	TRBJ2-3	TGTGCCAGCAGTCCCCTAGCGGGAAGCACAGATACGCAGTATTTT	CASSPLAGSTDTQYF
NA	TRBD2	TRBV5-4	16	TRBJ2-7	TGTGCCAGCAGCTTTCTTACTAGCGGGAGATCATACGAGCAGTACTTC	CASSFLTSGRSYEQYF
NA	NA	TRBV10-3	12	TRBJ2-3	TGTGCCATCAGTGAGGGAGGAGATACGCAGTATTTT	CAISEGGDTQYF
NA	TRBD2	TRBV6-5	16	TRBJ2-3	TGTGCCAGCAGTTACTCGATTGGCGGGGGGACAGATACGCAGTATTTT	CASSYSIGGGTDTQYF
NA	TRBD1	TRBV10-2	14	TRBJ1-2	TGCGCCAGCAGTAAGGACAGGGCCTCCCTAGGCTACACCTTC	CASSKDRASLGYTF
few	NA	TRBV21-1	11	TRBJ2-5	TGTGCCAGCAGCAAAGGCGGCTCTAAGTACTTC	CASSKGGSKYF
NA	TRBD1	TRBV5-6	14	TRBJ1-1	TGTGCCAGCAGCAGGGACAGTATGAACACTGAAGCTTTCTTT	CASSRDSMNTEAFF
NA	TRBD2	TRBV5-4	15	TRBJ2-1	TGTGCCAGCAGCACTAACCCGTCGGCCAGCGGGAGACGGTTCTTC	CASSTNPSASGRRFF
once	TRBD1	TRBV5-1	15	TRBJ2-1	TGCGCCAGCAGCTCCGGACAGGGCAGTTACAATGAGCAGTTCTTC	CASSSGQGSYNEQFF
few	TRBD1	TRBV25-1	15	TRBJ2-1	TGTGCCAGCAGTGACGGGAAAACAGGGGACGTTGAGCAGTTCTTC	CASSDGKTGDVEQFF
NA	NA	TRBV6-2/TRBV6-3	16	TRBJ2-5	TGTGCCAGCAGTAGTCCAATATCGGCCCAGGGAGAGACCCAGTACTTC	CASSSPISAQGETQYF
NA	TRBD2	TRBV5-1	16	TRBJ2-1	TGCGCCAGCAGCAAGGCCGGGACTAGATCCTACAATGAGCAGTTCTTC	CASSKAGTRSYNEQFF
NA	NA	TRBV6-5	15	TRBJ2-1	TGTGCCAGCAGAATTTTACAGGGCGTCTACAATGAGCAGTTCTTC	CASRILQGVYNEQFF
NA	TRBD1	TRBV7-9	16	TRBJ1-5	TGTGCCAGCAGCCGGGACAGGGCGAATAGCAATCAGCCCCAGCATTTT	CASSRDRANSNQPQHF
few	NA	TRBV6-1	15	TRBJ1-5	TGTGCCAGCAGTGATGGAGGGATCGACAATCAGCCCCAGCATTTT	CASSDGGIDNQPQHF
NA	NA	TRBV2	18	TRBJ2-6	TGTGCCAGCAGTGACAGGGTGGTATGGCAACACGAGGTCAACGTCCTGACTTTC	CASSDRVVWQHEVNVLTF
NA	TRBD1	TRBV19	16	TRBJ1-5	TGTGCCAGTAGTATGCAAAGACAGGGGATCAATCAGCCCCAGCATTTT	CASSMQRQGINQPQHF
NA	TRBD1	TRBV11-2	17	TRBJ2-1	TGTGCCAGCAGCTCCTCACCGAGACAGGGGACGTACAATGAGCAGTTCTTC	CASSSSPRQGTYNEQFF
NA	NA	TRBV6-5	13	TRBJ1-4	TGTGCCAGCACAGGGGTCTTTAATGAAAAACTGTTTTTT	CASTGVFNEKLFF
NA	TRBD2	TRBV10-2	14	TRBJ2-7	TGCGCCAGCAAGGAGGCGGGAGAAAGGCACGAGCAGTACTTC	CASKEAGERHEQYF
NA	NA	TRBV29-1	12	TRBJ1-1	TGCAGCGTGATCGTCGGGGGCACTGAAGCTTTCTTT	CSVIVGGTEAFF
few	NA	TRBV12-3/TRBV12-4	11	TRBJ2-7	TGTGCCAGCTCGAGGGGGTACGAGCAGTACTTC	CASSRGYEQYF